These 18 T cell receptor beta chains were all obtained from the same sample, sequenced in a study of blood T cell repertoires in COVID-19. The assay was immunoSEQ multiplex PCR, and TCRdb's table has in-frame clones only and misses some. The sample contains about 140,000 clones, around 89% of which appear only once. The sequencing input was peripheral blood. The receptors here all came from an elderly woman with acute or convalescent COVID-19.

V and J are TRBV18 and TRBJ1-1; D may be TRBD1 (5 bases). CDR3 length equals 16 residues. The V end lost 3 bases, the J end lost 1 base, and 15 bases lay between the germline ends. Germline values: CDR1 KGHSH, CDR2 LQKENI. This CDR3 is CASSPGGVLRNTEAFF. CDR3 in DNA: TGTGCCAGCTCACCCGGAGGGGTTTTAAGGAACACTGAAGCTTTCTTT.

The gene calls are TRBV19 and TRBJ2-2; 12 bases match TRBD1. The CDR3 runs 14 residues. CDR1 LNHDA and CDR2 SQIVND come from the germline V gene (reference sequence). V shed 6 bases and J 9 bases; nucleotides not matched to a gene: 5. The CDR3 sequence is CASRSGQGARELFF. The CDR3 region has the DNA TGTGCCAGTAGATCGGGACAGGGGGCCAGGGAGCTGTTTTTT.

J is TRBJ1-2 and V is TRBV6-6; 9 nucleotides match TRBD1. CDR1 is MNHNY and CDR2 is SVGAGI in the germline V gene (reference sequence). The ends lost 5 bases at V and 1 base at J; junction bases unmatched: 5. The length of the CDR3 is 15 residues. CDR3 region: CASSPGQGINYGYTF. The CDR3 DNA sequence: TGTGCCAGCAGTCCGGGACAGGGAATTAACTATGGCTACACCTTC.

The V call is TRBV5-4, the J call TRBJ1-2; D ambiguous. The CDR3 extends over 13 amino acids. Trimming pared 0 bases from V and 8 bases from J, leaving 11 bases between. Germline V gene sequence: CDR1 SGHNT, CDR2 YYREEE (reference sequence). This CDR3 is CASSLDSWMGYTF. Written as DNA, the CDR3 is TGTGCCAGCAGCTTGGACAGTTGGATGGGCTACACCTTC. The full variable domain, with the rest looked up from reference TRBV5-4 and TRBJ1-2, is ETGVTQSPTHLIKTRGQQVTLRCSSQSGHNTVSWYQQALGQGPQFIFQYYREEENGRGNFPPRFSGLQFPNYSSELNVNALELDDSALYLCASSLDSWMGYTFGSGTRLTVV.

This clone has just one count. The genes are TRBV6-5 and TRBJ2-3, with 10 bases matching TRBD2. This CDR3 is built from 16 residues. Germline V CDR1 and CDR2: MNHEY, SVGAGI. J was trimmed by 1 base and V by 4 bases; bases with no gene match: 5. The CDR3 nucleotides are TGTGCCAGCAGTTTAGTCGGGACTAGCGGCACAGATACGCAGTATTTT. Translated: CASSLVGTSGTDTQYF.

V gene TRBV19 combines with J gene TRBJ2-3, with 8 bases lining up with TRBD1. V dropped 4 bases and J dropped 3; count of bases not matched to a gene: 3. CDR3 size: 14 residues. Germline loops: CDR1 LNHDA, CDR2 SQIVND (reference sequence). The CDR3 DNA reads as TGTGCCAGTAGTAGCCGGGACAGGACAGATACGCAGTATTTT. The encoded protein is CASSSRDRTDTQYF.

This chain uses TRBV7-3 with TRBJ2-3; possibly TRBD2 for D (6 bases). The germline V and J ends were trimmed by 5 bases and 2 bases, with 11 bases remaining between them. This CDR3 spans 14 amino acids. CDR1 and CDR2 from the germline V gene are SGHTA and FQGTGA. CDR3 in DNA: TGTGCCAGCAGCCCGACTAGAGCCACAGATACGCAGTATTTT. This sequence encodes CASSPTRATDTQYF.

The chain links TRBV7-9 to TRBJ1-1; TRBD1 matches 10 bases. The CDR3 is 16 residues long. Germline CDR1 and CDR2: SEHNR and FQNEAQ (reference sequence). V was pared by 4 bases and J by 4 bases, with 9 bases of the junction left unmatched. The DNA of the CDR3 is TGTGCCAGCAGCTCGGCCGACAGGGGGCTGGGCACTGAAGCTTTCTTT. It encodes CASSSADRGLGTEAFF.

The chain has TRBV7-9 and TRBJ1-1; D possibly corresponds to TRBD1 (5 bases). In germline, CDR1 is SEHNR, CDR2 FQNEAQ (reference sequence). The ends were cut back, 1 base at V and 4 bases at J, with 19 bases in the middle. The CDR3 sequence is 17 residues long. The CDR3 coding sequence is TGTGCCAGCAGCTTAGTTGGGCTGGGGCCGAAGGGCACTGAAGCTTTCTTT. This gives the protein CASSLVGLGPKGTEAFF.

The CDR3 DNA follows: TGTGCCAGCAGTTTATCGGACAGTTCGGCTTTCTTT. Protein product: CASSLSDSSAFF. The V call is TRBV12-3 or TRBV12-4, the J call TRBJ1-1, with D perhaps TRBD1 (6 bases). This CDR3 comprises 12 residues. V was trimmed by 2 bases and J by 11 bases, leaving 12 bases between them.

V is TRBV4-2 and J is TRBJ1-1, with 8 bases matching TRBD1. Trimming took 4 bases from V and 7 from J; bases not matched to a gene: 14. This CDR3 region has 16 residues. Germline V gene data show CDR1 as LGHNA and CDR2 as YNFKEQ. CDR3 nucleotide sequence: TGTGCCAGCAGCCCCCACGGACAGGGCCGGGCGGGTGAAGCTTTCTTT. It codes for CASSPHGQGRAGEAFF.

The V and J genes are TRBV7-3 and TRBJ2-2, with a possible D match to TRBD2 (5 bases). The CDR3 totals 13 residues. Germline CDR1 and CDR2: SGHTA and FQGTGA. The ends were cut back, 0 bases at V and 6 bases at J, with 5 bases in the middle. CDR3 sequence: CASSLTRAGELFF. DNA of the CDR3: TGTGCCAGCAGCTTAACGAGGGCCGGGGAGCTGTTTTTT.

The chain employs TRBV6-6 and TRBJ2-1, with 7 bases aligning to TRBD2. This CDR3 contains 15 residues. J lost 2 bases, V lost 7 bases, and 8 bases had no gene match. CDR1 MNHNY and CDR2 SVGAGI come from the germline V gene (reference sequence). The CDR3 nucleotides read TGTGCCAGCACCCTCGCTAGCGGAGCCTACAATGAGCAGTTCTTC. It is translated as CASTLASGAYNEQFF.

V usage is TRBV9 and J usage is TRBJ2-1, with 11 bases that match TRBD2. Trimming cost V 1 base and J 7 bases; bases outside gene matches: 13. The CDR3 is 18 amino acids. CDR1 is SGDLS and CDR2 is YYNGEE in the germline V gene. Here the CDR3 DNA reads TGTGCCAGCAGCGTATGGGAGTATAGCGGGGGGGCCAAAAATGAGCAGTTCTTC. Its protein is CASSVWEYSGGAKNEQFF.

About this clone itself: Different DNA sequences within this sample yield the same CDR3. V is TRBV18 and J is TRBJ2-7, with 7 nucleotides matching TRBD1. In germline, CDR1 is KGHSH, CDR2 LQKENI. V lost 3 bases, J lost 0 bases, and 2 bases stayed unmatched. The length of the CDR3 is 14 residues. CDR3 residues: CASSPGTVSYEQYF. The CDR3 DNA is TGTGCCAGCTCACCGGGGACAGTCTCCTACGAGCAGTACTTC.

The chain uses TRBV6-6 and TRBJ1-6; no definite D call. Germline V lookup: CDR1 MNHNY, CDR2 SVGAGI (reference sequence). V was cut by 2 bases and J by 7 bases, with 9 bases left in between. The CDR3 loop spans 14 amino acids. Here the CDR3 DNA reads TGTGCCAGCAGTTACGCAGGCCGGAATTCACCCCTCCACTTT. Translated: CASSYAGRNSPLHF.

J is TRBJ2-2 and V is TRBV18; D might be TRBD2 (5 bases). Germline values: CDR1 KGHSH, CDR2 LQKENI. V gave up 4 bases and J gave up 1 base, with 13 bases separating them. The CDR3 spans 16 residues. DNA for the CDR3: TGTGCCAGCTCACGCTTCACGGGGAAGAACACCGGGGAGCTGTTTTTT. Protein sequence: CASSRFTGKNTGELFF.

The chain joins TRBV19 to TRBJ1-1; D is perhaps TRBD1 (5 bases). The germline V gene has CDR1 LNHDA and CDR2 SQIVND (reference sequence). CDR3 size: 15 residues. V shed 5 bases and J shed 1 base, with 14 bases lying between them. The CDR3 sequence is CASSLDADRNTEAFF. CDR3 bases: TGTGCCAGTAGTCTTGATGCCGACAGGAACACTGAAGCTTTCTTT.